A single TCR beta chain is shown here with its context. These data belong to a study of blood T cell repertoires in COVID-19. Clones were sequenced by immunoSEQ multiplex PCR, and TCRdb holds only the in-frame ones, with some missing. The sample has about 200,000 clones, around 83% seen once. From germline, CDR1 is SGHTA and CDR2 FQGTGA. V shed 5 bases, J shed 4 bases, and the junction held 6 bases outside the gene matches. This CDR3 contains 15 residues. The clonotype originates from a man aged 45-65 years with active or convalescent COVID-19. Material for sequencing was peripheral blood. This rearrangement joins TRBV7-3 to TRBJ2-7, with 12 bases identical to TRBD2. This CDR3 reads CASSVTSGREYEQYF. The CDR3 DNA follows: TGTGCCAGCAGCGTGACTAGCGGGAGAGAGTACGAGCAGTACTTC.